The T cell receptor (beta chain) described here comes from a study of T cell responses to AZD1222 COVID-19 vaccine. Points from the study as a whole: AZD1222 recipients seropositive at baseline numbered only six. Sampling that yielded the repertoires occurred only after the peak T cell response.

About this clone itself: Its specificity is not known.

Repertoires were generated with immunoSEQ multiplex PCR, while TCRdb's copy carries only in-frame clones and drops some. The sample includes roughly 180,000 clones, 90% to 95% seen only once; the top ten take 1.3%. The length of the CDR3 is 16 residues. Losses at the gene ends were 0 bases for V and 4 bases for J; bases not matched to a gene: 6. CDR1 LGHNA and CDR2 YSLEER come from the germline V gene. Sample: peripheral blood, taken 28 days after the second AZD1222 dose. The chain links TRBV4-3 to TRBJ1-2; 9 positions agree with TRBD1. The source of this sequence is an adult who received the AZD1222 COVID-19 vaccine. CDR3 bases: TGCGCCAGCAGCCAAGACCGGACAGGGGTGGCCTATGGCTACACCTTC. This gives the protein CASSQDRTGVAYGYTF.